These 22 T cell receptor beta chains came from one sample sequenced in a study of blood T cells in healthy people across ages. Next came a second PCR, run for about 7 to 12 cycles, which used a sample-barcoded 5' primer along with a J-beta primer mix. TCRdb called the 5' RACE reads again in MiXCR, with one record for every CDR3 protein. The sample shows about 640,000 distinct CDR3 sequences, under 70% of them seen only once. The sequenced material came from blood. The receptors originated from a man aged 55 to 70 in good health.

The genes are TRBV6-1 and TRBJ2-1, with 8 bases fitting TRBD2. With 9 bases clipped from V and 7 bases from J, the junction kept 14 bases outside the gene matches. The germline V gene encodes CDR1 MNHNS and CDR2 SASEGT. The CDR3 runs to 15 residues. CDR3 in amino acids: CASRDVAGGGNEQFF. The CDR3 bases are TGTGCCAGTAGAGATGTGGCGGGGGGTGGTAATGAGCAGTTCTTC.

This clonotype came up a few times. V and J are TRBV20-1 and TRBJ1-2, with D perhaps TRBD1 (5 bases). The germline V and J ends were trimmed by 7 bases and 8 bases, with 17 bases remaining between them. CDR1 DFQATT and CDR2 SNEGSKA come from the germline V gene (reference sequence). CDR3 length: 12 amino acids. The CDR3 spells CSVAGGSIGYTF. The CDR3 coding sequence is TGCAGTGTTGCCGGGGGATCTATCGGCTACACCTTC.

This clonotype has only a few counts. V is TRBV20-1 and J is TRBJ2-5; 15 positions match TRBD2. Trimming at V came to 3 bases and at J to 1 base, leaving 18 bases not matched to a gene. Germline values: CDR1 DFQATT, CDR2 SNEGSKA (reference sequence). The CDR3 loop spans 21 amino acids. In DNA form, the CDR3 reads TGCAGTGCTAGTTCCTCACGGACTAGCGGGGGGGCCATTGCCCTCCAAGAGACCCAGTACTTC. Amino acid sequence: CSASSSRTSGGAIALQETQYF.

The table lists this clonotype with a few counts. The chain is built from TRBV6-1 and TRBJ1-6, with D perhaps matching TRBD1 (5 bases). Per the germline V gene, CDR1 is MNHNS and CDR2 is SASEGT. The CDR3 runs to 15 residues. Trimming pared 3 bases from V and 5 bases from J, leaving 11 bases between. The chain's CDR3 is CASSDRGGNNSPLHF. In DNA, the CDR3 is TGTGCCAGCAGTGACCGTGGGGGTAATAATTCACCCCTCCACTTT.

The chain recombines TRBV5-1 with TRBJ1-2; TRBD1 matches at 9 bases. CDR1 SGHRS and CDR2 YFSETQ come from the germline V gene. V was pared by 0 bases and J by 8 bases, with 8 bases of the junction left unmatched. This CDR3 is built from 15 residues. The CDR3 sequence is CASSLDRGRLDGYTF. Here the CDR3 DNA reads TGCGCCAGCAGCTTGGACAGGGGGCGTCTGGACGGCTACACCTTC. Full variable domain (outside the CDR3, taken from reference TRBV5-1 and TRBJ1-2): KAGVTQTPRYLIKTRGQQVTLSCSPISGHRSVSWYQQTPGQGLQFLFEYFSETQRNKGNFPGRFSGRQFSNSRSEMNVSTLELGDSALYLCASSLDRGRLDGYTFGSGTRLTVV.

CDR3 bases: TGTGCCAGCAGCCAAGGATCGTCCGTGGTGTTTTTT. Translated: CASSQGSSVVFF. The V and J genes are TRBV3-1 and TRBJ2-2; D remains ambiguous. This CDR3 region has 12 residues. Trimming pared 1 base from V and 15 bases from J, leaving 12 bases between. CDR1 and CDR2 (germline): LGHDT, YNNKEL (reference sequence).

This chain connects TRBV2 to TRBJ2-7, with unresolved D. CDR1 SNHLY and CDR2 FYNNEI come from the germline V gene. Trimming removed 4 bases at V and 2 bases at J, with 6 bases between. The CDR3 is 12 residues long. The CDR3 here is CASSGPAYEQYF. CDR3 sequence (DNA): TGTGCCAGCAGTGGGCCGGCCTACGAGCAGTACTTC.

The rearrangement uses TRBV4-1 and TRBJ1-1; D call uncertain. CDR3 length: 15 amino acids. The V and J ends lost 0 bases and 0 bases respectively, with 8 bases between them. Germline V gives CDR1 MGHRA, CDR2 YSYEKL. The CDR3 loop reads CASSQEGSMNTEAFF. The CDR3 nucleotides read TGCGCCAGCAGCCAAGAGGGATCGATGAACACTGAAGCTTTCTTT.

The J gene is TRBJ2-5, the V gene TRBV2; D is tentatively TRBD1 or TRBD2 (6 bases each). The germline V gene encodes CDR1 SNHLY and CDR2 FYNNEI. CDR3 length equals 14 residues. Trimming left V 8 bases short and J 4 bases short, with 17 bases between. The CDR3 spells CASYRGAGGETQYF. In DNA form, the CDR3 reads TGTGCCAGCTATAGGGGGGCCGGAGGAGAGACCCAGTACTTC.

This clonotype was counted only a few times. This chain links TRBV29-1 with TRBJ2-1; 9 bases agree with TRBD1. The V gene's germline CDR1 is SQVTM and CDR2 ANQGSEA. Trimming removed 0 bases from V and 8 bases from J; junction bases left unmatched: 8. This CDR3 has 15 amino acids. The CDR3 spells CSVEDPQGAPDEQFF. The DNA of the CDR3 is TGCAGCGTTGAAGATCCACAGGGGGCCCCCGATGAGCAGTTCTTC.

The sample holds a few counts of this clonotype. The chain carries TRBV20-1 and TRBJ2-3; TRBD2 aligns across 11 bases. V shed 5 bases and J 1 base; nucleotides not matched to a gene: 5. Germline CDR1 reads DFQATT; CDR2 reads SNEGSKA (reference sequence). CDR3 length: 15 amino acids. The DNA for the CDR3 is TGCAGTGCTTCCGGGACTAGCGGTCGCACAGATACGCAGTATTTT. Its translation: CSASGTSGRTDTQYF.

The V and J genes are TRBV4-1 and TRBJ2-3; 7 bases match TRBD1. Germline lookup yields CDR1 MGHRA and CDR2 YSYEKL. Unmatched junction bases numbered 6, after V lost 2 bases and J lost 4 bases. The CDR3 is 15 residues long. CDR3 nucleotides: TGCGCCAGCAGCCAACCGACAGGGTCGGCAGATACGCAGTATTTT. It is translated as CASSQPTGSADTQYF.

The chain joins TRBV27 to TRBJ2-3, with D tentatively TRBD1 (6 bases). The CDR3 has 13 residues. Trimming removed 7 bases from V and 10 bases from J, with 18 bases in between. CDR1 MNHEY and CDR2 SMNVEV come from the germline V gene (reference sequence). The CDR3 DNA reads as TGTGCCAGCACCGCAGGGGTTCGTCGGGCGCAGTATTTT. Its translation: CASTAGVRRAQYF.

This clonotype occurred a few times. The chain uses TRBV12-3 or TRBV12-4 and TRBJ2-2; tentative D call: TRBD1 (5 bases). The CDR3 extends over 15 amino acids. The V and J ends lost 3 bases and 0 bases respectively, with 8 bases between them. The CDR3, as DNA: TGTGCCAGCAGTTTGGGCAGGGCGAACACCGGGGAGCTGTTTTTT. Encoded protein: CASSLGRANTGELFF.

This clonotype appeared a single time. The chain recombines TRBV7-9 with TRBJ2-7, with D perhaps TRBD2 (6 bases). Trimming took off 3 bases at V and 1 base at J, with 13 bases between the two ends. Germline V gene data show CDR1 as SEHNR and CDR2 as FQNEAQ (reference sequence). The CDR3 contains 15 residues. The CDR3 nucleotides are TGTGCCAGCAGCTTGGGCGGGGCTAAGTCCTACGAGCAGTACTTC. Translation gives CASSLGGAKSYEQYF.

This clonotype appeared a few times. This chain uses TRBV2 with TRBJ2-5; D may correspond to TRBD1 or TRBD2 (5 bases each). The V gene lost 6 bases and the J gene lost 5 bases, with 10 bases spanning the gap. The CDR3 is 12 residues long. Germline V lookup: CDR1 SNHLY, CDR2 FYNNEI. CDR3: CASRGVAETQYF. The CDR3 DNA reads TGTGCCAGCAGGGGGGTTGCGGAGACCCAGTACTTC.

V and J are TRBV6-5 and TRBJ2-3, with D maybe TRBD2 (7 bases). This CDR3 comprises 16 residues. Germline assignment: CDR1 MNHEY and CDR2 SVGAGI. Trimming shortened V by 1 base and J by 3 bases, and 14 bases separated the two germline ends. CDR3 nucleotides: TGTGCCAGCAGTTACTTGGGGGGGGGCCCGACAGATACGCAGTATTTT. It specifies CASSYLGGGPTDTQYF.

The chain uses TRBV20-1 and TRBJ2-2, with 10 positions matching TRBD2. Germline assignment: CDR1 DFQATT and CDR2 SNEGSKA (reference sequence). This CDR3 region has 17 residues. V lost 1 base to trimming and J lost 5 bases; unmatched junction nucleotides: 10. In nucleotides, the CDR3 is TGCAGTGCTAGAGGGTCCAGCGGGGGGGCCTTGACCGGGGAGCTGTTTTTT. Translation gives CSARGSSGGALTGELFF.

A few counts support this clonotype. The chain combines TRBV5-1 with TRBJ1-1; D ambiguous. Germline CDR1 and CDR2: SGHRS and YFSETQ. CDR3 length: 13 residues. Between the trimmed V and J ends, which lost 0 bases and 3 bases, there was a span of 6 bases. The chain's CDR3 is CASSLAGDTEAFF. Here the CDR3 DNA reads TGCGCCAGCAGCTTGGCTGGGGACACTGAAGCTTTCTTT.

This clonotype was observed a few times. The J gene is TRBJ2-7, the V gene TRBV11-2; 8 bases map to TRBD1. CDR1 is SGHAT and CDR2 is FQNNGV in the germline V gene. V lost 4 bases to trimming and J lost 4 bases; unmatched junction nucleotides: 9. The CDR3 runs 15 residues. This CDR3 reads CASSWTQGAGYEQYF. The CDR3 DNA is TGTGCCAGCAGCTGGACGCAGGGGGCTGGGTACGAGCAGTACTTC.

This chain connects TRBV6-5 to TRBJ1-6; D is perhaps TRBD1 (5 bases). This CDR3 comprises 13 residues. V lost 5 bases and J lost 9, with 11 bases in between. Looked up from germline, CDR1 is MNHEY and CDR2 is SVGAGI. In DNA, the CDR3 is TGTGCCAGCAGTGACAGTGGAAGTTCACCCCTCCACTTT. Its protein is CASSDSGSSPLHF.

The chain couples TRBV5-1 to TRBJ2-7; no clear D gene. V was trimmed by 4 bases and J by 10 bases, leaving 18 bases between them. Germline V gene sequence: CDR1 SGHRS, CDR2 YFSETQ. CDR3 length: 13 residues. The CDR3 coding sequence is TGCGCCAGCAGCATAGGGCCCCAACTGAGCCAGTACTTC. Protein product: CASSIGPQLSQYF.